These T cell receptor beta chains were read from a single sample in a study of cytomegalovirus exposure and HLA in healthy donors. The repertoire was sequenced with immunoSEQ multiplex PCR; TCRdb's copy has only in-frame clones and lacks some. In the table there are about 120,000 clones, 75% to 85% of which are singletons. Material for sequencing was PBMCs. Receptor source: a man aged 40-55 years in good health and CMV-seronegative. CDR3s include the opening cysteine and the closing phenylalanine or tryptophan. D genes are given only for firm matches. Size is stated for part of the rows, as once, few or many counts, or as a class when the clone is expanded.

clone size	V gene	D gene	J gene	CDR3 protein	CDR3 DNA
NA	TRBV27	TRBD1	TRBJ1-2	CASSLLGTGDNGYTF	TGTGCCAGCAGTTTATTGGGGACAGGGGACAATGGCTACACCTTC
NA	TRBV10-1	NA	TRBJ2-6	CASSVFSEGLCSGANVLTF	TGCGCCAGCAGTGTTTTTAGCGAGGGTCTTTGCTCTGGGGCCAACGTCCTGACTTTC
once	TRBV30	NA	TRBJ2-5	CAWRIGGEETQYF	TGTGCCTGGAGGATAGGGGGGGAAGAGACCCAGTACTTC
NA	TRBV10-2	NA	TRBJ2-6	CASSESRGAGANVLTF	TGCGCCAGCAGTGAGAGTCGCGGAGCTGGGGCCAACGTCCTGACTTTC
once	TRBV27	NA	TRBJ2-6	CASSPLPGPISGANGLTF	TGTGCCAGCAGTCCCCTGCCAGGGCCAATCTCTGGGGCCAACGGCCTGACTTTC
NA	TRBV30	TRBD1	TRBJ1-4	CAWSQGARDLFF	TGTGCCTGGAGCCAGGGGGCGCGGGACCTGTTTTTT
NA	TRBV25-1	TRBD2	TRBJ2-1	CASSSSGSMGQFF	TGTGCCAGCAGCTCTAGCGGGAGCATGGGGCAGTTCTTC
NA	TRBV29-1	NA	TRBJ2-7	CSVGPQDEQYF	TGCAGCGTTGGGCCCCAGGACGAGCAGTACTTC
NA	TRBV7-3	NA	TRBJ2-5	CASSLWGRRQQETQYF	TGTGCCAGCAGCTTATGGGGGCGGCGGCAACAAGAGACCCAGTACTTC
NA	TRBV13	NA	TRBJ2-1	CASSLGQYNEQFF	TGTGCCAGCAGCTTAGGACAATACAATGAGCAGTTCTTC
NA	TRBV4-3	NA	TRBJ2-2	CASSQVEGGTGELFF	TGCGCCAGCAGCCAAGTCGAGGGAGGCACCGGGGAGCTGTTTTTT
NA	TRBV29-1	NA	TRBJ2-7	CSVEADYEQYF	TGCAGCGTTGAGGCGGACTACGAGCAGTACTTC
NA	TRBV13	TRBD1	TRBJ1-1	CASSTTDRVNTEAFF	TGTGCCAGCAGCACAACCGACAGGGTGAACACTGAAGCTTTCTTT
NA	TRBV5-6	TRBD1	TRBJ2-1	CATGQGGYNEQFF	TGTGCCACAGGACAGGGGGGATACAATGAGCAGTTCTTC
NA	TRBV7-9	NA	TRBJ2-5	CASSLGTSQETQYF	TGTGCCAGCAGCTTAGGGACTTCCCAAGAGACCCAGTACTTC
NA	TRBV5-1	TRBD1	TRBJ1-4	CASGKGQGNEKLFF	TGCGCCAGCGGCAAAGGACAGGGTAATGAAAAACTGTTTTTT
NA	TRBV27	TRBD1	TRBJ2-7	CASRTGTDSYEQYF	TGTGCCAGCAGGACCGGGACAGACTCCTACGAGCAGTACTTC
NA	TRBV7-2	TRBD1	TRBJ1-4	CASSLKDRAVTNEKLFF	TGTGCCAGCAGCTTAAAGGACAGGGCGGTAACTAATGAAAAACTGTTTTTT
NA	TRBV21-1	NA	TRBJ2-2	CASSKDHRGTGELFF	TGTGCCAGCAGCAAAGACCACAGGGGCACCGGGGAGCTGTTTTTT
NA	TRBV25-1	TRBD1	TRBJ2-7	CASSGTGGTQYF	TGTGCCAGCAGTGGGACAGGGGGCACGCAGTACTTC
NA	TRBV20-1	NA	TRBJ2-3	CSAPLADTQYF	TGCAGTGCTCCTTTAGCAGATACGCAGTATTTT
NA	TRBV27	NA	TRBJ2-2	CASSVGAGVTGELFF	TGTGCCAGCAGTGTAGGGGCCGGTGTGACCGGGGAGCTGTTTTTT
NA	TRBV18	TRBD1	TRBJ1-4	CASSPRTGTESGKLFF	TGTGCCAGCTCACCTAGAACCGGGACAGAGTCCGGAAAACTGTTTTTT
NA	TRBV4-1	TRBD1	TRBJ2-2	CASSQGGQGNTGELFF	TGCGCCAGCAGCCAAGGGGGACAGGGGAACACCGGGGAGCTGTTTTTT
NA	TRBV6-1	TRBD1	TRBJ1-6	CASSEHRGNSPLHF	TGTGCCAGCAGTGAACACAGGGGGAATTCACCCCTCCACTTT
NA	TRBV11-2	NA	TRBJ2-4	CASSLGGGYNIQYF	TGTGCCAGCAGCTTAGGTGGGGGGTATAACATTCAGTACTTC
NA	TRBV6-1	NA	TRBJ1-6	CASIPGPNSPLHF	TGTGCCAGCATCCCGGGTCCTAATTCACCCCTCCACTTT
NA	TRBV6-5	TRBD2	TRBJ2-7	CASRPRGANYEQYF	TGTGCCAGCAGGCCGCGGGGGGCAAACTACGAGCAGTACTTC
NA	TRBV19	NA	TRBJ2-4	CASISWGENIQYF	TGTGCCAGTATTAGCTGGGGCGAAAACATTCAGTACTTC
NA	TRBV6-5	TRBD2	TRBJ2-3	CASTTLAGGTDTQYF	TGTGCCAGCACTACACTAGCGGGGGGCACAGATACGCAGTATTTT
NA	TRBV11-2	TRBD1	TRBJ2-7	CASSVGQGASEQYF	TGTGCCAGCAGCGTCGGACAGGGGGCGAGTGAGCAGTACTTC
once	TRBV7-8	TRBD1	TRBJ1-4	CASSLFLGDREDEKLFF	TGTGCCAGCAGCTTGTTTCTCGGAGACAGGGAGGATGAAAAACTGTTTTTT
NA	TRBV27	NA	TRBJ2-1	CASSPLEGEQFF	TGTGCCAGCAGCCCCCTCGAGGGTGAGCAGTTCTTC
NA	TRBV11-3	TRBD2	TRBJ2-3	CASSSGGGSTDTQYF	TGTGCCAGCAGCTCCGGGGGGGGGAGCACAGATACGCAGTATTTT
NA	TRBV7-3	TRBD2	TRBJ2-7	CASRFEGTSGYYEQYF	TGTGCCAGCAGGTTCGAGGGTACTAGCGGCTACTACGAGCAGTACTTC
NA	TRBV19	TRBD1	TRBJ1-5	CASSMRGTGLNQPQHF	TGTGCCAGTAGTATGCGGGGGACAGGGTTGAATCAGCCCCAGCATTTT
NA	TRBV6-1	TRBD1	TRBJ2-5	CASSAQLAGGGETQYF	TGTGCCAGCAGTGCACAGCTAGCAGGGGGCGGAGAGACCCAGTACTTC